This T cell receptor beta chain emerged from a study of T cells in women clearing cervical HPV infection. Assay used: immunoSEQ multiplex PCR; TCRdb lists only in-frame clones, some missing. This table holds approximately 30,000 clones. In regard to this clone: The CDR3 end falls 3 residues outside the read, so it is completed with the germline J gene.

V was trimmed by 6 bases and J by 4 bases, leaving 24 bases between them. CDR1 is SGHTA, CDR2 FQGTGA, per germline. CDR3 size: 17 residues. The receptor was derived from a woman aged 18 to 75 with a cervical HPV16 infection that either progressed to CIN3+ or cleared (not recorded which). Sequenced input: blood buffy coat. The J gene is TRBJ1-1, the V gene TRBV7-3, with a weak D call TRBD1 (6 bases). The CDR3 here is CASRIRQASRQFTEAFF. The covered CDR3 bases are TGTGCCAGCAGAATTAGACAGGCGAGTCGGCAATTCACTGAA.